Presented here are 24 T cell receptor beta chains from one specimen sequenced in a study of control samples from healthy donors and cancer patients. The repertoire was sequenced with immunoSEQ multiplex PCR; TCRdb's copy has only in-frame clones and lacks some. This table holds 55,000 to 70,000 clones, around 87% found once. The sequenced sample was PBMCs. These receptors all stem from a man aged 55 to 70 with colorectal cancer.

V and J are TRBV6-5 and TRBJ1-2, with TRBD1 matching 7 bases. Germline V gene data show CDR1 as MNHEY and CDR2 as SVGAGI. This CDR3 has 14 residues. V was pared by 6 bases and J by 8 bases, with 12 bases of the junction left unmatched. CDR3 DNA: TGTGCCAGCAGGACAGGGAGAACAGCACAGGGCTACACCTTC. It specifies CASRTGRTAQGYTF.

V and J are TRBV19 and TRBJ2-5; the D gene is possibly TRBD1 (5 bases). V dropped 5 bases and J dropped 1 base, with 8 bases sitting between them. The germline gives CDR1 LNHDA, CDR2 SQIVND (reference sequence). This CDR3 comprises 13 residues. The chain's CDR3 is CASSRTIQETQYF. The CDR3 nucleotides are TGTGCCAGTAGTCGGACAATCCAAGAGACCCAGTACTTC.

The chain recombines TRBV6-5 with TRBJ2-7; D is uncertain. Germline V gene sequence: CDR1 MNHEY, CDR2 SVGAGI. This CDR3 has 14 residues. The ends were cut back, 2 bases at V and 0 bases at J, with 8 bases in the middle. The CDR3 sequence is CASSYARSSYEQYF. As DNA, the CDR3 is TGTGCCAGCAGTTACGCAAGGTCCTCCTACGAGCAGTACTTC.

This clone was detected only once. The chain has TRBV5-6 and TRBJ2-5; 7 bases align to TRBD1. Germline assignment: CDR1 SGHDT and CDR2 YYEEEE. V lost 0 bases and J lost 5; bases outside the gene matches: 4. CDR3 length: 14 residues. CDR3 residues: CASSLGGGRETQYF. The CDR3 nucleotides read TGTGCCAGCAGCTTGGGAGGGGGCAGGGAGACCCAGTACTTC.

The chain recombines TRBV4-1 with TRBJ1-2, with D possibly matching TRBD1 (5 bases). This CDR3 has 16 residues. The V end lost 0 bases, the J end lost 7 bases, and 18 bases lay between the germline ends. Germline lookup yields CDR1 MGHRA and CDR2 YSYEKL. CDR3 nucleotide sequence: TGCGCCAGCAGCCAAGATGGAGGAGGGGTTTATCCTGGCTACACCTTC. Translated, it gives CASSQDGGGVYPGYTF.

This chain connects TRBV15 to TRBJ2-7; perhaps TRBD2 as D (5 bases). Germline V lookup: CDR1 LNHNV, CDR2 YYDKDF (reference sequence). Trimming stripped 0 bases from V and 7 bases from J, with 19 bases between. There are 16 residues in the CDR3. The CDR3 region has the DNA TGTGCCACCAGCAGAGATCTCGGCAGCAACAGAGGGGAGCAGTACTTC. This translates into CATSRDLGSNRGEQYF.

CDR3 nucleotides: TGTGCCAGCAGTTACCAAGCGGCGACCCAGTACTTC. Translated: CASSYQAATQYF. The chain has TRBV6-2 or TRBV6-3 and TRBJ2-5; weak D call: TRBD2 (5 bases). The V gene lost 2 bases and the J gene lost 7 bases, with 8 bases spanning the gap. This CDR3 is 12 amino acids long. Germline-derived CDR1 and CDR2 are MNHEY and SVGEGT.

The chain carries TRBV3-1 (or the pseudogene TRBV3-2) and TRBJ2-7; 9 nucleotides align to TRBD1. V shed 4 bases and J 0 bases; nucleotides not matched to a gene: 4. This CDR3 spans 15 amino acids. The germline CDR1 and CDR2 sequences are LGHDT and YNNKEL (reference sequence). This CDR3 is CASSPGQGSSYEQYF. The CDR3 DNA follows: TGTGCCAGCAGCCCAGGACAGGGGAGCTCCTACGAGCAGTACTTC.

J is TRBJ1-5 and V is TRBV7-3; D ambiguous. CDR3 length: 19 residues. V lost 5 bases to trimming and J lost 4 bases, with 27 bases between them. Germline V gives CDR1 SGHTA, CDR2 FQGTGA. CDR3 amino acids: CASSHRRTLIKIRNQPQHF. CDR3 sequence (DNA): TGTGCCAGCAGCCACCGGAGGACCCTTATTAAAATTAGGAATCAGCCCCAGCATTTT.

This clone appeared once. CDR3 sequence reads: CASSWDISNYGYTF. CDR3 DNA: TGTGCCAGCAGTTGGGACATTTCTAACTATGGCTACACCTTC. The chain carries TRBV5-6 and TRBJ1-2; tentatively, D is TRBD1 (6 bases). Germline CDR1 is SGHDT and CDR2 is YYEEEE. V lost 5 bases to trimming and J lost 0 bases, with 11 bases between them. This CDR3 comprises 14 residues.

About this clone: The sample carries other DNA sequences with the same CDR3. This chain connects TRBV6-1 to TRBJ2-7; 12 positions agree with TRBD2. This CDR3 region has 18 residues. Germline V lookup: CDR1 MNHNS, CDR2 SASEGT. V lost 1 base and J lost 3; bases outside the gene matches: 10. CDR3 DNA: TGTGCCAGCAGTGAAGGGAGATTGCGGACTAGCGGGGACTACGAGCAGTACTTC. Amino acids: CASSEGRLRTSGDYEQYF.

As DNA, the CDR3 is TGCGCCAGCAGCCAAGCCGCAGGGTACACTGAAGCTTTCTTT. It is translated as CASSQAAGYTEAFF. V usage is TRBV4-3 and J usage is TRBJ1-1, with D perhaps TRBD1 (5 bases). Germline V gene sequence: CDR1 LGHNA, CDR2 YSLEER. CDR3 length: 14 amino acids. The V end lost 1 base, the J end lost 3 bases, and 9 bases lay between the germline ends.

The J gene is TRBJ2-7, the V gene TRBV6-2 or TRBV6-3; the match to TRBD1 covers 10 bases. CDR1 is MNHEY and CDR2 is SVGEGT in the germline V gene. The V and J ends lost 0 bases and 5 bases, in that order; junction bases with no gene match: 13. CDR3 length: 18 amino acids. DNA of the CDR3: TGTGCCAGCAGTTACTCGGGGGGACAGGGGTCCATTTTCGACGAGCAGTACTTC. Protein product: CASSYSGGQGSIFDEQYF.

The DNA of the CDR3 is TGTGCCAGCAGCGGACAGGGGCTCGCAACTAATGAAAAACTGTTTTTT. Translated: CASSGQGLATNEKLFF. This chain connects TRBV7-6 to TRBJ1-4, with TRBD1 identical over 9 bases. The CDR3 spans 16 residues. V trimming: 5 bases; J trimming: 0 bases; junction bases outside the gene matches: 4. Germline values: CDR1 SGHVS, CDR2 FNYEAQ.

V is TRBV5-5 and J is TRBJ1-3; D may be TRBD1 (5 bases). V lost 0 bases to trimming and J lost 1 base, with 8 bases between them. The CDR3 has 15 amino acids. Germline assignment: CDR1 SGHKS and CDR2 YYEKEE (reference sequence). CDR3 loop: CASSLVWTSGNTIYF. In nucleotides, the CDR3 is TGTGCCAGCAGCTTGGTGTGGACATCTGGAAACACCATATATTTT.

The chain joins TRBV28 to TRBJ2-7; D possibly corresponds to TRBD1 (6 bases). Germline lookup yields CDR1 MDHEN and CDR2 SYDVKM. There are 14 residues in the CDR3. Trimming removed 10 bases from V and 1 base from J, with 17 bases in between. The CDR3 is CATLPNQGSYEQYF. CDR3 sequence (DNA): TGTGCCACCCTACCGAATCAGGGGTCCTACGAGCAGTACTTC.

The chain employs TRBV27 and TRBJ2-7; 11 bases fit TRBD1. Germline CDR1 reads MNHEY; CDR2 reads SMNVEV (reference sequence). This CDR3 region has 15 residues. V lost 6 bases and J lost 7; bases outside the gene matches: 11. As DNA, the CDR3 is TGTGCCAGCAGCTTGGCCGGGACAGGGGGTTATGAGCAGTACTTC. Its protein product is CASSLAGTGGYEQYF.

V usage is TRBV29-1 and J usage is TRBJ1-1, with a weak D call TRBD1 (5 bases). The CDR3 has 16 amino acids. The germline V gene has CDR1 SQVTM and CDR2 ANQGSEA. Trimming shortened V by 4 bases and J by 5 bases, and 23 bases separated the two germline ends. The CDR3 DNA sequence: TGCAGCGTTGCCCGGGTTCAGGGACTATCGGGGACTGAAGCTTTCTTT. This codes for CSVARVQGLSGTEAFF.

CDR3 loop: CASSSRAGYTF. The CDR3 region has the DNA TGTGCCAGCAGTTCCAGGGCTGGCTACACCTTC. The chain couples TRBV12-3 or TRBV12-4 to TRBJ1-2; D might be TRBD1 (5 bases). CDR3 size: 11 residues. V was clipped by 4 bases and J by 7 bases, with 7 bases between them.

The CDR3 here is CASSSWTGTHNEQFF. The CDR3 bases are TGTGCCAGCAGCTCCTGGACAGGCACGCACAATGAGCAGTTCTTC. The V call is TRBV13, the J call TRBJ2-1; 7 bases map to TRBD1. The germline V gene has CDR1 PRHDT and CDR2 FYEKMQ (reference sequence). V lost 4 bases, J lost 5 bases, and 8 bases stayed unmatched. This CDR3 spans 15 amino acids.

The chain uses TRBV7-8 and TRBJ1-5, with a possible D match to TRBD1 (6 bases). CDR1 SGHVS and CDR2 FQNEAQ come from the germline V gene. The CDR3 has 17 amino acids. The germline V and J ends were trimmed by 5 bases and 4 bases, with 21 bases remaining between them. The CDR3 DNA follows: TGTGCCAGCAGCACCCAAACCCTACAGGGAAGAAATCAGCCCCAGCATTTT. It specifies CASSTQTLQGRNQPQHF. The full variable domain, rest sourced from reference TRBV7-8 and TRBJ1-5, is GAGVSQSPRYKVAKRGQDVALRCDPISGHVSLFWYQQALGQGPEFLTYFQNEAQLDKSGLPSDRFFAERPEGSVSTLKIQRTQQEDSAVYLCASSTQTLQGRNQPQHFGDGTRLSIL.

This rearrangement joins TRBV24-1 to TRBJ1-1; a possible D gene is TRBD1 (5 bases). Deletions cut 3 bases from V and 1 base from J, with 8 bases between. The CDR3 is 14 amino acids. The germline CDR1 and CDR2 sequences are KGHDR and SFDVKD. CDR3 coding DNA: TGTGCCACCAGTGATAACCAGGGGAACACTGAAGCTTTCTTT. Its protein product is CATSDNQGNTEAFF.

The chain uses TRBV11-1 and TRBJ2-3; no clear D. The V gene lost 1 base and the J gene lost 1 base, with 6 bases spanning the gap. From germline, CDR1 is SGHAT and CDR2 FQDESV (reference sequence). The CDR3 is 14 residues long. This CDR3 reads CASSLDLGTDTQYF. The CDR3 region has the DNA TGTGCCAGCAGCTTAGACCTAGGCACAGATACGCAGTATTTT.

The V gene is TRBV19, the J gene TRBJ1-5, with D perhaps matching TRBD1 (5 bases). This CDR3 region has 15 residues. CDR1 is LNHDA, CDR2 SQIVND, per germline (reference sequence). Trimming stripped 6 bases from V and 6 bases from J, with 18 bases between. CDR3 nucleotide sequence: TGTGCCAGTAGCCGGGACGCCCTTCGTGGTCAGCCCCAGCATTTT. Its translation: CASSRDALRGQPQHF.